These 19 T cell receptor beta chains share one sample of origin, sequenced in a study of early T cells in non-severe SARS-CoV-2 infection. One entry per CDR3 protein, called by TCRdb with MiXCR from the 5' RACE reads. The repertoire holds tens of thousands of distinct CDR3 sequences, with approximately 12% as singletons. Input material: whole blood. Source of these receptors: an adult who was a healthcare worker with PCR-confirmed SARS-CoV-2 infection or an uninfected control (not recorded which).

This clonotype was recorded many times. The rearrangement joins TRBV18 to TRBJ2-4, with TRBD1 matching 9 bases. The CDR3 sequence is 18 residues long. The germline CDR1 and CDR2 sequences are KGHSH and LQKENI. Trimming cost V 3 bases and J 5 bases; bases outside gene matches: 14. The CDR3 here is CASSPRTDRGRRENIQYF. The CDR3 DNA is TGTGCCAGCTCACCCCGAACCGACAGGGGGAGGAGGGAAAACATTCAGTACTTC.

This clonotype was found many times. The gene calls are TRBV6-2 or TRBV6-3 and TRBJ1-6; weak D call: TRBD1 (5 bases). V shed 6 bases and J shed 10 bases, with 19 bases lying between them. Germline assignment: CDR1 MNHEY and CDR2 SVGEGT. CDR3 length: 15 amino acids. The CDR3 sequence: CASRDSRHRGSPLHF. The CDR3 nucleotides are TGTGCCAGCAGAGATTCACGACACCGGGGGTCACCCCTCCACTTT.

V is TRBV29-1 and J is TRBJ2-3, with D possibly matching TRBD2 (5 bases). This CDR3 has 16 amino acids. The V end lost 4 bases, the J end lost 0 bases, and 17 bases lay between the germline ends. Looked up from germline, CDR1 is SQVTM and CDR2 is ANQGSEA. The CDR3 DNA reads TGCAGCGTTGGGCCCCGGGCGGGCTCTAGCACAGATACGCAGTATTTT. This gives the protein CSVGPRAGSSTDTQYF.

The rearrangement joins TRBV3-1 to TRBJ2-1; unclear D gene. This CDR3 has 12 residues. The V gene's germline CDR1 is LGHDT and CDR2 YNNKEL (reference sequence). V lost 1 base and J lost 7, with 5 bases in between. The CDR3 DNA sequence: TGTGCCAGCAGCCAAGTTGGTAATGAGCAGTTCTTC. This encodes CASSQVGNEQFF.

The DNA of the CDR3 is TGTGCCAGTAGTATTCAGGGCGGGAGGAGCAATGAGCAGTTCTTC. It codes for CASSIQGGRSNEQFF. V gene TRBV19 combines with J gene TRBJ2-1; 8 bases line up with TRBD2. The germline V gene has CDR1 LNHDA and CDR2 SQIVND (reference sequence). The CDR3 loop spans 15 amino acids. The V and J ends lost 3 bases and 6 bases, in that order; junction bases with no gene match: 7. The full variable domain, in which reference TRBV19 and TRBJ2-1 provide the parts outside the CDR3, is DGGITQSPKYLFRKEGQNVTLSCEQNLNHDAMYWYRQDPGQGLRLIYYSQIVNDFQKGDIAEGYSVSREKKESFPLTVTSAQKNPTAFYLCASSIQGGRSNEQFFGPGTRLTVL.

This clonotype was observed many times. This sequence joins TRBV4-1 and TRBJ2-3, with 9 bases matching TRBD1. With V trimmed by 3 bases and J by 9 bases, 10 bases remained unmatched. This CDR3 region has 15 residues. Germline CDR1 reads MGHRA; CDR2 reads YSYEKL. CDR3 sequence reads: CASSQTGGQGGTQYF. CDR3 nucleotides: TGCGCCAGCAGCCAGACAGGGGGGCAGGGAGGGACGCAGTATTTT.

This clonotype was detected ten times or more. The rearrangement links TRBV7-3 to TRBJ1-1; 9 positions match TRBD1. Germline loops: CDR1 SGHTA, CDR2 FQGTGA. The CDR3 has 15 amino acids. V lost 4 bases to trimming and J lost 4 bases; unmatched junction nucleotides: 7. The CDR3 sequence is CASSSPGQGITEAFF. DNA for the CDR3: TGTGCCAGCAGCTCCCCGGGACAGGGAATCACTGAAGCTTTCTTT. Drawing the rest from reference TRBV7-3 and TRBJ1-1, the complete variable domain is GAGVSQTPSNKVTEKGKYVELRCDPISGHTALYWYRQSLGQGPEFLIYFQGTGAADDSGLPNDRFFAVRPEGSVSTLKIQRTERGDSAVYLCASSSPGQGITEAFFGQGTRLTVV.

This clonotype was observed a few times. V is TRBV20-1 and J is TRBJ2-1; 7 bases align to TRBD2. Germline V lookup: CDR1 DFQATT, CDR2 SNEGSKA (reference sequence). The CDR3 has 15 residues. V shed 3 bases, J shed 5 bases, and the junction held 10 bases outside the gene matches. DNA for the CDR3: TGCAGTGCTAGCTCGGGAGGAGGCTTCGACAATGAGCAGTTCTTC. Protein: CSASSGGGFDNEQFF.

By share, this clonotype ranks as medium-sized. The chain uses TRBV7-6 and TRBJ2-4, with D tentatively TRBD2 (7 bases). Germline CDR1 SGHVS, CDR2 FNYEAQ. The CDR3 covers 13 residues. V shed 3 bases and J shed 8 bases, with 11 bases lying between them. The CDR3 DNA is TGTGCCAGCAGCTTCAAGGGGGGGGACATTCAGTACTTC. It is translated as CASSFKGGDIQYF.

This clonotype came up a few times. The chain is built from TRBV5-1 and TRBJ1-2; 9 bases are shared with TRBD1. Germline CDR1 is SGHRS and CDR2 is YFSETQ. CDR3 length equals 15 residues. V gave up 5 bases and J gave up 5 bases; unmatched junction bases: 10. CDR3 loop: CASSMGEQGAYGYTF. CDR3 in DNA: TGCGCCAGCAGTATGGGAGAACAGGGGGCATATGGCTACACCTTC.

Regarding this clonotype: This may come from a read error, since a much larger clone is one base off. This chain links TRBV24-1 with TRBJ2-1, with D perhaps given as TRBD1 or TRBD2 (5 bases each). The CDR3 spans 15 residues. Germline V lookup: CDR1 KGHDR, CDR2 SFDVKD. CDR3 DNA: TGTGGCACCAGTGAGGGGAACTCCCCCTACAATGAGCAGTTCTTC. The encoded protein is CGTSEGNSPYNEQFF.

This clonotype was picked up many times. The chain uses TRBV20-1 and TRBJ2-7; possibly TRBD1 for D (6 bases). The germline gives CDR1 DFQATT, CDR2 SNEGSKA (reference sequence). Trimming shortened V by 6 bases and J by 5 bases, and 14 bases separated the two germline ends. The CDR3 runs to 12 residues. CDR3: CSANREGDEQYF. CDR3 coding DNA: TGCAGTGCAAACAGGGAAGGAGACGAGCAGTACTTC.

This clonotype has only a few counts. The chain uses TRBV7-9 and TRBJ1-6; D is perhaps TRBD1 (5 bases). Germline lookup yields CDR1 SEHNR and CDR2 FQNEAQ (reference sequence). Trimming cost V 9 bases and J 0 bases, with 9 bases left between them. The CDR3 covers 14 residues. CDR3: CARNRSSYNSPLHF. The CDR3 nucleotides read TGTGCCAGAAACAGGAGCTCCTATAATTCACCCCTCCACTTT.

This clonotype turned up a few times. The chain couples TRBV5-4 to TRBJ2-3; D is ambiguous. Trimming cost V 0 bases and J 5 bases, with 10 bases left between them. Germline V lookup: CDR1 SGHNT, CDR2 YYREEE (reference sequence). The CDR3 spans 14 residues. This CDR3 is CASSLDLGRDTQYF. The CDR3 coding sequence is TGTGCCAGCAGCTTGGATCTCGGCAGAGATACGCAGTATTTT.

This clonotype was recorded many times. The chain has TRBV7-2 and TRBJ2-5, with D perhaps TRBD2 (5 bases). This CDR3 is 16 amino acids long. CDR1 SGHTA and CDR2 FQGNSA come from the germline V gene. Trimming took off 1 base at V and 5 bases at J, with 17 bases between the two ends. CDR3 sequence: CASSLVLGPTGETQYF. DNA of the CDR3: TGTGCCAGCAGCTTAGTTCTGGGCCCGACGGGGGAGACCCAGTACTTC.

The chain employs TRBV27 and TRBJ1-5; unclear D gene. V was cut by 3 bases and J by 1 base, with 7 bases left in between. The CDR3 has 14 amino acids. Germline V CDR1 and CDR2: MNHEY, SMNVEV (reference sequence). The CDR3 nucleotides read TGTGCCAGCAGTTTGGACGCGAGCAATCAGCCCCAGCATTTT. Its translation is CASSLDASNQPQHF.

At least ten counts were recorded for this clonotype. The chain has TRBV29-1 and TRBJ2-3; a possible D gene is TRBD2 (6 bases). Trimming shortened V by 5 bases and J by 5 bases, and 14 bases separated the two germline ends. In germline, CDR1 is SQVTM, CDR2 ANQGSEA. The CDR3 runs 13 residues. The CDR3 region has the DNA TGCAGCGTTTTATCTAGCGTGGGAGATACGCAGTATTTT. Translation gives CSVLSSVGDTQYF.

The rearrangement links TRBV9 to TRBJ1-2; maybe TRBD1 (6 bases). V lost 3 bases to trimming and J lost 4 bases, with 16 bases between them. Germline values: CDR1 SGDLS, CDR2 YYNGEE. The CDR3 is made up of 15 amino acids. CDR3 DNA sequence: TGTGCCAGCAGCGCCAATCCCCGGACAGCCTATGGCTACACCTTC. Encoded protein: CASSANPRTAYGYTF.

The table lists this clonotype with a few counts. V is TRBV28 and J is TRBJ2-7; D possibly corresponds to TRBD1 (6 bases). The CDR3 covers 14 residues. Germline CDR1 reads MDHEN; CDR2 reads SYDVKM. Trimming removed 6 bases at V and 3 bases at J, with 15 bases between. The CDR3 bases are TGTGCCAGCAGACAGGGTTCGTTAGACTACGAGCAGTACTTC. Its translation: CASRQGSLDYEQYF.